The entry below gives a single TCR beta chain sequence along with its context. Its antigen is not known. The repertoire was sequenced with immunoSEQ multiplex PCR; TCRdb's copy has only in-frame clones and lacks some. The repertoire consists of 98,000 or so clones, with approximately 85% occurring once and the leading ten covering approximately 3%. The donors were part of the roughly 130-subject validation cohort, which stood apart from the roughly 670-subject first cohort. These data are taken from a study of cytomegalovirus exposure and HLA in healthy donors. The study's findings and limits: A later analysis found first-cohort TCR clusters tended to co-occur in the 90 to 150 validation repertoires.

The sequenced sample consisted of PBMCs. The sequence was collected from a young woman in good health and CMV-seronegative.

Here the CDR3 reads CASSEQGAGTEAFF. CDR3 nucleotide sequence: TGTGCCAGCTCCGAACAGGGGGCTGGCACTGAAGCTTTCTTT. The chain carries TRBV18 and TRBJ1-1; the match to TRBD1 covers 9 bases. Germline values: CDR1 KGHSH, CDR2 LQKENI. The junction had 6 bases not matched to a gene; V was cut back by 6 bases and J by 4 bases. The CDR3 has 14 amino acids.